Shown below are 24 T cell receptor beta chains from a single sample sequenced in a study of T cell changes during pregnancy in multiple sclerosis. Clones were read by immunoSEQ multiplex PCR, and TCRdb kept only the in-frame ones, dropping some. The data contain just over 80,000 clones, roughly 96% of them singletons. The material sequenced was peripheral blood, taken in the second trimester of pregnancy. These receptors were taken from a female donor with multiple sclerosis, enrolled in a pregnancy study.

V and J are TRBV5-1 and TRBJ2-1; TRBD2 matches 9 bases. The CDR3 is 16 amino acids. Germline CDR1 and CDR2: SGHRS and YFSETQ. Trimming took 0 bases from V and 6 from J; bases not matched to a gene: 7. Here the CDR3 DNA reads TGCGCCAGCAGCTTGGGGGTGGCTAGCGGGGCCAATGAGCAGTTCTTC. It specifies CASSLGVASGANEQFF.

J is TRBJ2-1 and V is TRBV19; TRBD2 is a possible D gene (7 bases). The V gene's germline CDR1 is LNHDA and CDR2 SQIVND (reference sequence). The V gene lost 4 bases and the J gene lost 10 bases, with 14 bases spanning the gap. The CDR3 sequence is 13 residues long. The CDR3 region has the DNA TGTGCCAGTAGTAGCGGGGGCCCCATGGAGCAGTTCTTC. It translates to CASSSGGPMEQFF.

A remark on this clone: One end of the junction fails to match germline, which may point to a read error. This chain links TRBV2 with TRBJ2-3, with D possibly matching TRBD1 (5 bases). Germline V gene sequence: CDR1 SNHLY, CDR2 FYNNEI. This CDR3 contains 14 residues. CDR3 residues: CASREDRFTDTQYF. DNA for the CDR3: TGTGCCAGCAGGGAAGACAGATTCACAGATACGCAGTATTTT.

The CDR3 here is CASSLLAGGSYEQYF. Here the CDR3 DNA reads TGTGCCAGCAGTTTACTGGCGGGAGGGTCCTACGAGCAGTACTTC. The V and J genes are TRBV28 and TRBJ2-7; 9 bases are shared with TRBD2. Germline V gene lookup returns CDR1 MDHEN and CDR2 SYDVKM. V dropped 2 bases and J dropped 1; count of bases not matched to a gene: 3. The CDR3 spans 15 residues.

CDR3 nucleotide sequence: TGTGCCAGTGCCCTGCAGGGTGGTAATGAAAAACTGTTTTTT. Amino acid sequence: CASALQGGNEKLFF. V usage is TRBV6-1 and J usage is TRBJ1-4, with D possibly being TRBD1 (5 bases). V was trimmed by 9 bases and J by 4 bases, leaving 15 bases between them. This CDR3 comprises 14 residues. Germline V gene lookup returns CDR1 MNHNS and CDR2 SASEGT.

This clone was picked up one time. The chain carries TRBV19 and TRBJ2-7, with D perhaps TRBD1 (6 bases). Germline V gene lookup returns CDR1 LNHDA and CDR2 SQIVND (reference sequence). Trimming cost V 3 bases and J 0 bases, with 12 bases left between them. This CDR3 has 15 residues. CDR3 coding DNA: TGTGCCAGTAGTATGCCCGGACAGAGCTCCTACGAGCAGTACTTC. Protein product: CASSMPGQSSYEQYF.

The chain has TRBV15 and TRBJ2-1, with 7 bases identical to TRBD2. Trimming took 0 bases from V and 6 from J; bases not matched to a gene: 5. CDR1 is LNHNV, CDR2 YYDKDF, per germline (reference sequence). This CDR3 is built from 15 residues. The CDR3 region is CATSRDRLAANEQFF. As DNA, the CDR3 is TGTGCCACCAGCAGAGATCGCCTAGCGGCCAATGAGCAGTTCTTC.

V usage is TRBV29-1 and J usage is TRBJ1-4; D gene uncertain. CDR3 length: 13 amino acids. Deletions cut 6 bases from V and 3 bases from J, with 11 bases between. In germline, CDR1 is SQVTM, CDR2 ANQGSEA. This CDR3 reads CSVMVGANEKLFF. For the CDR3, the DNA is TGCAGCGTCATGGTCGGGGCTAATGAAAAACTGTTTTTT.

This clone was seen just once. V gene TRBV6-1 combines with J gene TRBJ2-7; TRBD2 matches 7 bases. Germline trimming cut 3 bases from V and 2 bases from J; bases unmatched to any gene: 7. Germline lookup yields CDR1 MNHNS and CDR2 SASEGT. The CDR3 is 15 residues long. The CDR3 region has the DNA TGTGCCAGCAGTGAGCTAGCGAGCGGGGCCTACGAGCAGTACTTC. Translation gives CASSELASGAYEQYF.

This chain uses TRBV7-8 with TRBJ2-4; D may be TRBD1 (6 bases). Germline CDR1 and CDR2: SGHVS and FQNEAQ. CDR3 size: 13 residues. Trimming pared 2 bases from V and 9 bases from J, leaving 11 bases between. The CDR3 DNA is TGTGCCAGCAGCTTAAACAGGGAAGTCATTCAGTACTTC. Residues: CASSLNREVIQYF.

The CDR3 DNA reads as TGTGCCAGTAGTTCTTCTGGGGGACACCCTACCAATGGCTACACCTTC. Amino acid sequence: CASSSSGGHPTNGYTF. The chain employs TRBV19 and TRBJ1-2, with D perhaps matching TRBD1 (6 bases). This CDR3 has 16 residues. Germline loops: CDR1 LNHDA, CDR2 SQIVND (reference sequence). Trimming cost V 5 bases and J 6 bases, with 22 bases left between them.

In its sample, this clone was seen a few times. This sequence joins TRBV7-2 and TRBJ2-7; D remains unclear. Germline assignment: CDR1 SGHTA and CDR2 FQGNSA. This CDR3 region has 14 residues. V was pared by 2 bases and J by 0 bases, with 8 bases between. CDR3 in DNA: TGTGCCAGCAGCTTAACGCGGAGCTCCTACGAGCAGTACTTC. Translation: CASSLTRSSYEQYF.

A remark on this clone: The same CDR3 also results from other DNA sequences found in this sample. This chain links TRBV9 with TRBJ2-3; D is unresolved. V shed 0 bases and J shed 5 bases, with 7 bases lying between them. Per the germline V gene, CDR1 is SGDLS and CDR2 is YYNGEE. The CDR3 totals 13 residues. This chain's CDR3 is CASSVGGEDTQYF. The CDR3 coding sequence is TGTGCCAGCAGCGTAGGCGGTGAAGATACGCAGTATTTT.

V usage is TRBV11-2 and J usage is TRBJ2-7; a weak D match, TRBD2 (5 bases). This CDR3 contains 17 residues. V was pared by 5 bases and J by 0 bases, with 20 bases between. Germline V gene lookup returns CDR1 SGHAT and CDR2 FQNNGV. CDR3: CASSVKPQAEGSYEQYF. Here the CDR3 DNA reads TGTGCCAGCAGCGTCAAACCCCAAGCGGAAGGCTCCTACGAGCAGTACTTC.

The chain links TRBV7-6 to TRBJ2-2; 8 bases are a match to TRBD2. The V and J ends lost 1 base and 5 bases, in that order; junction bases with no gene match: 3. Germline V lookup: CDR1 SGHVS, CDR2 FNYEAQ. The CDR3 runs 15 residues. CDR3 region: CASSLGASGTGELFF. In nucleotides, the CDR3 is TGTGCCAGCAGCTTAGGGGCTAGCGGGACCGGGGAGCTGTTTTTT. Combining the CDR3 with reference TRBV7-6 and TRBJ2-2 gives the whole variable domain GAGVSQSPRYKVTKRGQDVALRCDPISGHVSLYWYRQALGQGPEFLTYFNYEAQQDKSGLPNDRFSAERPEGSISTLTIQRTEQRDSAMYRCASSLGASGTGELFFGEGSRLTVL.

Only one count was recorded for this clone. V and J are TRBV4-2 and TRBJ2-7; 7 bases are a match to TRBD2. Germline CDR1 is LGHNA and CDR2 is YNFKEQ. Trimming took 4 bases from V and 2 from J; bases not matched to a gene: 8. CDR3 length: 15 residues. The CDR3 nucleotides read TGTGCCAGCAGCCGGCGCCTAGCGGAGGCCTACGAGCAGTACTTC. It is translated as CASSRRLAEAYEQYF.

The chain combines TRBV28 with TRBJ2-7; a possible D gene is TRBD1 (5 bases). Trimming cost V 2 bases and J 4 bases, with 6 bases left between them. This CDR3 has 12 amino acids. In germline, CDR1 is MDHEN, CDR2 SYDVKM. CDR3 residues: CASSLQGYEQYF. In nucleotides, the CDR3 is TGTGCCAGCAGTTTACAGGGATACGAGCAGTACTTC.

The chain uses TRBV11-2 and TRBJ2-1; 7 bases are a match to TRBD1. There are 15 residues in the CDR3. Germline CDR1 is SGHAT and CDR2 is FQNNGV. The V segment lost 0 bases and the J segment 3 bases; nucleotides outside the gene matches: 2. CDR3 nucleotide sequence: TGTGCCAGCAGCTTAGAGACAGGGAGCTACAATGAGCAGTTCTTC. Translation: CASSLETGSYNEQFF.

The gene calls are TRBV4-3 and TRBJ1-2, with 7 positions matching TRBD1. The length of the CDR3 is 16 residues. V lost 0 bases to trimming and J lost 1 base; unmatched junction nucleotides: 5. The germline CDR1 and CDR2 sequences are LGHNA and YSLEER. CDR3 residues: CASSQDRGQFNYGYTF. The DNA for the CDR3 is TGCGCCAGCAGCCAAGATCGGGGACAGTTTAACTATGGCTACACCTTC.

This chain links TRBV18 with TRBJ2-7, with D possibly TRBD1 on 6 matching bases. Trimming took off 7 bases at V and 6 bases at J, with 22 bases between the two ends. CDR1 and CDR2 (germline): KGHSH, LQKENI. CDR3 length: 15 residues. The CDR3, as DNA: TGTGCCAGCTTAACGGTGGACAGCCCGGAAGCCGAGCAGTACTTC. Protein product: CASLTVDSPEAEQYF. Supplemented by reference TRBV18 and TRBJ2-7, the full variable domain reads NAGVMQNPRHLVRRRGQEARLRCSPMKGHSHVYWYRQLPEEGLKFMVYLQKENIIDESGMPKERFSAEFPKEGPSILRIQQVVRGDSAAYFCASLTVDSPEAEQYFGPGTRLTVT.

The rearrangement links TRBV7-8 to TRBJ1-2, with D possibly being TRBD1 (6 bases). The CDR3 consists of 14 residues. Germline V gene sequence: CDR1 SGHVS, CDR2 FQNEAQ. The V end lost 2 bases, the J end lost 7 bases, and 14 bases lay between the germline ends. This CDR3 reads CASSLPETGPGYTF. The DNA for the CDR3 is TGTGCCAGCAGCTTACCTGAAACAGGGCCTGGCTACACCTTC.

This chain links TRBV29-1 with TRBJ2-2, with D tentatively TRBD2 (5 bases). V lost 8 bases, J lost 4 bases, and 11 bases lay in between. Germline V gives CDR1 SQVTM, CDR2 ANQGSEA. This CDR3 region has 12 residues. CDR3 nucleotide sequence: TGCAGCCCCGGGGTGGTCACCGGGGAGCTGTTTTTT. Protein: CSPGVVTGELFF.

This rearrangement joins TRBV6-1 to TRBJ1-1; D is possibly TRBD1 (5 bases). Germline-derived CDR1 and CDR2 are MNHNS and SASEGT. This CDR3 region has 14 residues. V was cut by 2 bases and J by 5 bases, with 12 bases left in between. CDR3 in DNA: TGTGCCAGCAGTGAACAGGGAGGGGCGACTGAAGCTTTCTTT. Its translation is CASSEQGGATEAFF.

The rearrangement uses TRBV5-1 and TRBJ2-1, with TRBD2 identical over 11 bases. J was trimmed by 3 bases and V by 0 bases; bases with no gene match: 2. The CDR3 totals 16 residues. CDR1 is SGHRS and CDR2 is YFSETQ in the germline V gene. CDR3 bases: TGCGCCAGCAGCTTGGACGGACTAGCGGGCTACAATGAGCAGTTCTTC. It yields the protein CASSLDGLAGYNEQFF.